This TCR beta chain stems from a study of blood T cell repertoires in COVID-19. Study in general: Some COVID-19 samples were acute and others convalescent; all came from the United States, Italy and Spain. PBMCs, B-cell-depleted T cells, or T cells were the source of the cDNA or gDNA that made up the material.

Germline V lookup: CDR1 SNHLY, CDR2 FYNNEI. Trimming took 6 bases from V and 1 from J, leaving 12 bases between them. The CDR3 contains 14 residues. As processed by the authors: Estimates of nucleated cell counts were drawn from the amplification of reference gene primers. Here immunoSEQ multiplex PCR was the method, and the copy in TCRdb shows in-frame clones only, minus some. V, J and clone size derive from that table, while D and trimming were established from the DNA sequence. The repertoire has 75,000 or so clones, 82% of them found once; the top ten carry more than 9%. The rearrangement uses TRBV2 and TRBJ1-1; possible D gene TRBD1, 5 bases. The sample was peripheral blood. The receptor was derived from a man aged 55 to 70 with acute or convalescent COVID-19. CDR3 sequence: CASSPDSPNTEAFF. Here the CDR3 DNA reads TGTGCCAGCAGCCCCGACAGCCCGAACACTGAAGCTTTCTTT.